The 26 T cell receptor beta chains presented below share a single source sample, sequenced in a study of T cells in Graves' hyperthyroidism and ophthalmopathy. From RNA transcripts, TCR beta CDR3 regions were amplified. Primed by the HTBI set, a first-round RT-PCR was run on the TCR CDR3. TCRdb re-analysed the multiplex PCR reads in MiXCR, keeping a single row per CDR3 protein. The sample shows more than 150,000 distinct CDR3 sequences, 17% of them seen only once. The sequencing input was blood. These receptors all come from a woman in her forties or fifties with Graves' hyperthyroidism.

This clonotype was picked up many times. The chain has TRBV6-1 and TRBJ2-7; D is perhaps TRBD1 (6 bases). CDR3 size: 15 residues. Germline V lookup: CDR1 MNHNS, CDR2 SASEGT. V lost 5 bases, J lost 1 base, and 15 bases lay in between. The CDR3 sequence: CASSYQGTGSYEQYF. CDR3 coding DNA: TGTGCCAGCAGTTACCAGGGGACGGGTTCCTACGAGCAGTACTTC.

This clonotype came up many times. This chain connects TRBV6-1 to TRBJ2-7; D ambiguous. V was cut by 6 bases and J by 3 bases, with 9 bases left in between. Germline loops: CDR1 MNHNS, CDR2 SASEGT. This CDR3 contains 12 residues. The CDR3 here is CASSSVSYEQYF. The CDR3 DNA follows: TGTGCCAGCAGCTCAGTCAGCTACGAGCAGTACTTC.

In its sample, this clonotype was seen many times. This chain connects TRBV2 to TRBJ1-1; 7 positions match TRBD1. Trimming cost V 6 bases and J 4 bases; bases outside gene matches: 8. This CDR3 has 14 residues. CDR1 and CDR2 from the germline V gene are SNHLY and FYNNEI. The CDR3 reads CASRVQGSSTEAFF. The CDR3 DNA is TGTGCCAGCAGGGTACAGGGGTCGAGCACTGAAGCTTTCTTT.

This clonotype was found many times. This chain uses TRBV5-4 with TRBJ1-1, with 8 bases aligning to TRBD1. The CDR3 spans 16 residues. From germline, CDR1 is SGHNT and CDR2 YYREEE (reference sequence). With 2 bases clipped from V and 4 bases from J, the junction kept 10 bases outside the gene matches. The chain's CDR3 is CASSFGGTGRTTEAFF. The CDR3 coding sequence is TGTGCCAGCAGCTTCGGGGGGACAGGTAGGACCACTGAAGCTTTCTTT. The full variable domain, its missing parts supplied by reference TRBV5-4 and TRBJ1-1, is ETGVTQSPTHLIKTRGQQVTLRCSSQSGHNTVSWYQQALGQGPQFIFQYYREEENGRGNFPPRFSGLQFPNYSSELNVNALELDDSALYLCASSFGGTGRTTEAFFGQGTRLTVV.

In its sample, this clonotype was seen many times. A junction end diverges from the germline sequence, so it may reflect a read error. The rearrangement uses TRBV7-7 and TRBJ2-7; perhaps TRBD2 as D (5 bases). This CDR3 has 14 amino acids. CDR1 is SSHAT, CDR2 FNYEAQ, per germline (reference sequence). The CDR3: CASSLRYGTYEQYF. CDR3 sequence (DNA): TGTGCTAGCAGCTTACGCTACGGGACCTACGAGCAGTACTTC.

This clonotype was observed many times. The rearrangement uses TRBV6-1 and TRBJ2-7; weak D call: TRBD1 (5 bases). Per germline, CDR1 MNHNS and CDR2 SASEGT. The V end was cut by 8 bases, the J end by 3 bases, with 11 bases between. This CDR3 contains 12 residues. CDR3 DNA: TGTGCCAGCCAGGGCAACTACTACGAGCAGTACTTC. Protein sequence: CASQGNYYEQYF.

This clonotype was seen more than once but under ten times. This may stem from a read error, because a much larger clone lies one nucleotide away. This chain links TRBV7-9 with TRBJ2-2; 9 bases agree with TRBD2. Trimming removed 3 bases from V and 1 base from J; junction bases left unmatched: 12. The V gene's germline CDR1 is SEHNR and CDR2 FQNEAQ (reference sequence). This CDR3 region has 19 residues. DNA for the CDR3: TGTGCCAGCAGCTTTCTGCCTCGCGGGGGGGCTCGGAACACCGGGGAGCTGTTTTTT. It codes for CASSFLPRGGARNTGELFF.

This clonotype was observed at least ten times. The V call is TRBV27, the J call TRBJ2-1; no reliable D call. The CDR3 is 13 amino acids. Germline V lookup: CDR1 MNHEY, CDR2 SMNVEV (reference sequence). V shed 6 bases and J shed 2 bases, with 8 bases lying between them. The CDR3 sequence: CASSRKTYNEQFF. CDR3 in DNA: TGTGCCAGCAGCCGAAAAACCTACAATGAGCAGTTCTTC.

This clonotype came up many times. The CDR3 loop reads CASSQSGGYNSPLHF. CDR3 DNA: TGTGCCAGCAGCCAAAGTGGGGGGTACAATTCACCCCTCCACTTT. The chain has TRBV7-3 and TRBJ1-6; D is possibly TRBD1 (5 bases). There are 15 residues in the CDR3. CDR1 and CDR2 from the germline V gene are SGHTA and FQGTGA. Trimming took 5 bases from V and 7 from J, leaving 15 bases between them.

Many counts were recorded for this clonotype. This chain uses TRBV6-1 with TRBJ2-5; D is unresolved. The germline gives CDR1 MNHNS, CDR2 SASEGT. The CDR3 is 10 residues long. V was pared by 10 bases and J by 3 bases, with 6 bases between. For the CDR3, the DNA is TGTGCCACTGGAGAAGAGACCCAGTACTTC. Protein product: CATGEETQYF.

This clonotype was detected ten times or more. The CDR3 DNA sequence: TGTGCCAGCAGTCCTTGGACCCAGGGGGGCAATCAGCCCCAGCATTTT. Its protein is CASSPWTQGGNQPQHF. The chain has TRBV27 and TRBJ1-5; the match to TRBD1 covers 7 bases. Germline CDR1 MNHEY, CDR2 SMNVEV (reference sequence). V was clipped by 5 bases and J by 2 bases; unmatched bases: 9. CDR3 length: 16 amino acids.

V and J are TRBV6-6 and TRBJ1-1; D gene uncertain. Per germline, CDR1 MNHNY and CDR2 SVGAGI (reference sequence). V was shortened by 0 bases and J by 0 bases, with 8 bases between the two germline ends. CDR3 size: 15 residues. CDR3 sequence (DNA): TGTGCCAGCAGTTACTCCCCTCGGATGAACACTGAAGCTTTCTTT. It is translated as CASSYSPRMNTEAFF.

This clonotype appeared many times. V and J are TRBV7-9 and TRBJ2-2, with 8 bases lining up with TRBD1. With 3 bases clipped from V and 5 bases from J, the junction kept 8 bases outside the gene matches. Germline V gene sequence: CDR1 SEHNR, CDR2 FQNEAQ (reference sequence). The CDR3 runs 16 residues. In nucleotides, the CDR3 is TGTGCCAGCAGCTTCCAGACAGGGGTAGGAACCGGGGAGCTGTTTTTT. Translated, it gives CASSFQTGVGTGELFF.

This clonotype was picked up many times. This chain connects TRBV5-1 to TRBJ2-1; 10 bases match TRBD2. There are 16 residues in the CDR3. Germline assignment: CDR1 SGHRS and CDR2 YFSETQ. V trimming: 3 bases; J trimming: 2 bases; junction bases outside the gene matches: 5. The CDR3 sequence: CASSSLAGVTYNEQFF. CDR3 DNA sequence: TGCGCCAGCAGCTCCCTAGCGGGGGTAACCTACAATGAGCAGTTCTTC.

DNA of the CDR3: TGTGCCACCAGTGATTTCCTTTCTGGCGGGGGGTCGAATGAGCAGTTCTTC. It encodes CATSDFLSGGGSNEQFF. The chain carries TRBV24-1 and TRBJ2-1, with 8 bases lining up with TRBD2. Looked up from germline, CDR1 is KGHDR and CDR2 is SFDVKD. V trimming: 1 base; J trimming: 7 bases; junction bases outside the gene matches: 11. The CDR3 covers 17 residues.

As to this clonotype: A much larger clone is a single base away; this may be a read error. This chain uses TRBV6-2 or TRBV6-3 with TRBJ1-5; a possible D gene is TRBD1 (6 bases). V lost 8 bases and J 4 bases, leaving 12 bases between the germline ends. CDR1 is MNHEY, CDR2 SVGEGT, per germline. The CDR3 covers 13 residues. The CDR3 sequence is CASRKDSNQPQHF. CDR3 DNA sequence: TGTGCCAGCCGTAAGGACAGTAATCAGCCCCAGCATTTT.

J is TRBJ2-1 and V is TRBV10-2; D remains ambiguous. Germline lookup yields CDR1 WSHSY and CDR2 SAAADI. Between the trimmed V and J ends, which lost 7 bases and 4 bases, there was a span of 5 bases. This CDR3 is built from 11 residues. As DNA, the CDR3 is TGCGCCAGCACCCAGTACAATGAGCAGTTCTTC. Translation gives CASTQYNEQFF.

This clonotype was recorded many times. This rearrangement joins TRBV28 to TRBJ2-7; D not certain. Germline V gene data show CDR1 as MDHEN and CDR2 as SYDVKM. There are 12 residues in the CDR3. Between the trimmed V and J ends, which lost 6 bases and 3 bases, there was a span of 9 bases. CDR3 nucleotide sequence: TGTGCCAGCAGCACGACACGCTACGAGCAGTACTTC. It translates to CASSTTRYEQYF.

This clonotype was seen many times. The chain carries TRBV10-3 and TRBJ2-7; 11 nucleotides agree with TRBD2. After removal of 2 bases from V and 0 bases from J, the junction contained 6 bases not matched to a gene. The CDR3 is made up of 17 amino acids. The V gene's germline CDR1 is ENHRY and CDR2 SYGVKD. CDR3 sequence (DNA): TGTGCCATCAGTGAGACTAGCGGGGGCCTCAGCTCCTACGAGCAGTACTTC. This gives the protein CAISETSGGLSSYEQYF.

Ten or more counts support this clonotype. The chain joins TRBV11-3 to TRBJ2-1; 10 bases fit TRBD2. The germline CDR1 and CDR2 sequences are SGHNT and YENEEA. There are 13 residues in the CDR3. Unmatched junction bases numbered 2, after V lost 6 bases and J lost 6 bases. CDR3 sequence reads: CASRLAGTNEQFF. The CDR3 DNA sequence: TGTGCCAGCAGACTAGCGGGGACCAATGAGCAGTTCTTC.

The sample holds many counts of this clonotype. CDR3 region: CARSPGGGGGYTF. The CDR3 DNA follows: TGCGCCCGATCACCCGGGGGTGGCGGAGGCTACACCTTC. The chain employs TRBV10-1 and TRBJ1-2; possible D gene TRBD1, 5 bases. V lost 11 bases and J 8 bases, leaving 21 bases between the germline ends. This CDR3 has 13 residues. Germline assignment: CDR1 WNHNN and CDR2 SYGVQD (reference sequence).

Only a few counts were recorded for this clonotype. The CDR3 region has the DNA TGCGCCAGCAGCTTGGGGACTAGTAACGAGCAGTACTTC. Protein product: CASSLGTSNEQYF. The chain combines TRBV5-1 with TRBJ2-7; 7 nucleotides agree with TRBD2. The CDR3 runs to 13 residues. V gave up 0 bases and J gave up 5 bases; unmatched junction bases: 2. Germline V CDR1 and CDR2: SGHRS, YFSETQ.

This clonotype was recorded a few times. The gene calls are TRBV6-1 and TRBJ2-2; the match to TRBD1 covers 8 bases. V gave up 7 bases and J gave up 6 bases; unmatched junction bases: 10. CDR1 and CDR2 (germline): MNHNS, SASEGT. The CDR3 loop spans 15 amino acids. The CDR3 sequence is CASTLYQGAAGELFF. For the CDR3, the DNA is TGTGCCAGCACCCTATACCAGGGGGCCGCCGGGGAGCTGTTTTTT.

This clonotype was detected ten times or more. The CDR3 nucleotides are TGTGCCAGCAGTACGGGACAGCTTTCCTACGAGCAGTACTTC. This sequence encodes CASSTGQLSYEQYF. The chain employs TRBV12-3 or TRBV12-4 and TRBJ2-7, with 7 bases identical to TRBD1. The CDR3 contains 14 residues. V shed 5 bases, J shed 1 base, and the junction held 5 bases outside the gene matches.

This clonotype was counted at least ten times. The CDR3 bases are TGTGCCAGCAGTCCCCCCAGCCTAGCGGGGGGGAGCTCCTACGAGCAGTACTTC. It yields the protein CASSPPSLAGGSSYEQYF. The chain uses TRBV6-1 and TRBJ2-7, with 12 bases that match TRBD2. With 5 bases clipped from V and 0 bases from J, the junction kept 11 bases outside the gene matches. The CDR3 spans 18 residues. The germline gives CDR1 MNHNS, CDR2 SASEGT.

This clonotype was seen ten or more times. This chain connects TRBV12-3 or TRBV12-4 to TRBJ2-2, with 9 bases aligning to TRBD1. The CDR3 has 15 residues. Trimming removed 6 bases from V and 4 bases from J; junction bases left unmatched: 6. For the CDR3, the DNA is TGTGCCAGCAGACGGACAGGGGCGGGCACCGGGGAGCTGTTTTTT. Its translation is CASRRTGAGTGELFF.